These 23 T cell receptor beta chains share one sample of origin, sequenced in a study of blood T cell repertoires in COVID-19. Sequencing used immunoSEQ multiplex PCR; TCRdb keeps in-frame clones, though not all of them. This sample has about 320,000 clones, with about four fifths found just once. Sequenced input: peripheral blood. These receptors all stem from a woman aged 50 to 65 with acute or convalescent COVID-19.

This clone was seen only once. The CDR3 protein is CASSWDIQGGYTF. The CDR3 DNA sequence: TGTGCCAGCAGCTGGGACATTCAAGGGGGCTACACCTTC. The V and J genes are TRBV7-2 and TRBJ1-2, with a weak D call TRBD1 (6 bases). The CDR3 covers 13 residues. V shed 4 bases and J shed 8 bases, with 14 bases lying between them. Germline CDR1 and CDR2: SGHTA and FQGNSA.

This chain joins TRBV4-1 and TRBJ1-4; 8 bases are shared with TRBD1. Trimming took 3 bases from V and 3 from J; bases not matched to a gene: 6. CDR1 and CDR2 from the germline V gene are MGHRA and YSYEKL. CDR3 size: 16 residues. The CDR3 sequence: CASSHAGGRPNEKLFF. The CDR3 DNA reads TGCGCCAGCAGCCATGCAGGGGGCAGACCTAATGAAAAACTGTTTTTT.

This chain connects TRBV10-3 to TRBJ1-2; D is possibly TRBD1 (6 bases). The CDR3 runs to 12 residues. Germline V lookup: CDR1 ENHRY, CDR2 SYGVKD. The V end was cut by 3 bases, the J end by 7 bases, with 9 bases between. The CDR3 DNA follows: TGTGCCATCAGTGAATTAGGGGGTGGCTACACCTTC. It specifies CAISELGGGYTF.

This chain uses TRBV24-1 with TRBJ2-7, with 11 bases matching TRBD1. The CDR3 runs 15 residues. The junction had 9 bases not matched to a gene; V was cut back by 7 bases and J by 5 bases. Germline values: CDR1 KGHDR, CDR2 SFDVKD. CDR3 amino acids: CATSYGGTGGHEQYF. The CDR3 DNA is TGTGCCACCAGCTACGGCGGGACAGGGGGTCACGAGCAGTACTTC.

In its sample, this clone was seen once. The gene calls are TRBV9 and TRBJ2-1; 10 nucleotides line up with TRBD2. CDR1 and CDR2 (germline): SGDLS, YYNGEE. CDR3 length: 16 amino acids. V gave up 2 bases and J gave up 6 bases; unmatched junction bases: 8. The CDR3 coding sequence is TGTGCCAGCAGCGTGGGTTCGCTAGCGGGGGCCAATGAGCAGTTCTTC. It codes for CASSVGSLAGANEQFF.

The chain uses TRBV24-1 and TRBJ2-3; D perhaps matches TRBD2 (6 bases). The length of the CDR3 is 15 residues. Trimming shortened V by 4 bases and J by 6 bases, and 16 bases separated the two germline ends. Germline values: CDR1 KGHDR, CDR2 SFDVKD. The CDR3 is CATSESSDYSDTQYF. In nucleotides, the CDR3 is TGTGCCACCAGTGAGTCTAGCGATTACTCGGATACGCAGTATTTT.

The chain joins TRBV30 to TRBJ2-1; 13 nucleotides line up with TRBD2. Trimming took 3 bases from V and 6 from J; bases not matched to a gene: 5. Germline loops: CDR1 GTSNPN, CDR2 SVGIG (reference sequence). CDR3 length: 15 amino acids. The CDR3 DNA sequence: TGTGCCTGGAGATCTGGACTAGCGGGAGTCAATGAGCAGTTCTTC. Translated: CAWRSGLAGVNEQFF. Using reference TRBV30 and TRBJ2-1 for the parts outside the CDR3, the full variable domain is SQTIHQWPATLVQPVGSPLSLECTVEGTSNPNLYWYRQAAGRGLQLLFYSVGIGQISSEVPQNLSASRPQDRQFILSSKKLLLSDSGFYLCAWRSGLAGVNEQFFGPGTRLTVL.

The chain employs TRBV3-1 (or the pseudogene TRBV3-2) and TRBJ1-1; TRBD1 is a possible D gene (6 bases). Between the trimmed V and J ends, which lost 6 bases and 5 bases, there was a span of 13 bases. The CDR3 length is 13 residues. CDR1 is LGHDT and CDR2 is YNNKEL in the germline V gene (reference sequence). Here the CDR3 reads CASRKGGGTEAFF. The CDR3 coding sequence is TGTGCCAGCAGGAAAGGGGGGGGGACTGAAGCTTTCTTT.

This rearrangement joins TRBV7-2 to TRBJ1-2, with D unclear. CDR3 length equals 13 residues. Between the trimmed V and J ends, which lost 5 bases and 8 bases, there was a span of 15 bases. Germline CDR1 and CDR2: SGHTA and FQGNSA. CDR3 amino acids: CASSPDTGNGYTF. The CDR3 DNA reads TGTGCCAGCAGCCCCGATACGGGGAACGGCTACACCTTC.

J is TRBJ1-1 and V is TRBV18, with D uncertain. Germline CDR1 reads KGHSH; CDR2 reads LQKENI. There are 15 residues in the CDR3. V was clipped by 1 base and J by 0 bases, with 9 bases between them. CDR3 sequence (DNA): TGTGCCAGCTCACCACAGAGCGGAATGAACACTGAAGCTTTCTTT. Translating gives CASSPQSGMNTEAFF.

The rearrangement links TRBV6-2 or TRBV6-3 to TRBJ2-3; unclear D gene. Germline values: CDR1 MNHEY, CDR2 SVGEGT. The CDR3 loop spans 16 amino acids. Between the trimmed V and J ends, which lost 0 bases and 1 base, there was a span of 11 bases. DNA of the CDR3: TGTGCCAGCAGTTACTCGGGCTCCTCAGGCACAGATACGCAGTATTTT. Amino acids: CASSYSGSSGTDTQYF.

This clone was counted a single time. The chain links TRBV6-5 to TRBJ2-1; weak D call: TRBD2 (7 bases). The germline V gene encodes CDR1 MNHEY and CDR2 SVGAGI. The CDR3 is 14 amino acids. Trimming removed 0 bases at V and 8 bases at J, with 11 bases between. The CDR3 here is CASSYSGGRDEQFF. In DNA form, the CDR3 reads TGTGCCAGCAGTTACTCGGGGGGGCGGGATGAGCAGTTCTTC.

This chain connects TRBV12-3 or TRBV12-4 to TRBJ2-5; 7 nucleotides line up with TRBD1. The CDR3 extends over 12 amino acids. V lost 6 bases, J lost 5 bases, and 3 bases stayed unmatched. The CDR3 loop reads CASRGGAETQYF. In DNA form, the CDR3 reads TGTGCCAGCAGAGGGGGCGCCGAGACCCAGTACTTC.

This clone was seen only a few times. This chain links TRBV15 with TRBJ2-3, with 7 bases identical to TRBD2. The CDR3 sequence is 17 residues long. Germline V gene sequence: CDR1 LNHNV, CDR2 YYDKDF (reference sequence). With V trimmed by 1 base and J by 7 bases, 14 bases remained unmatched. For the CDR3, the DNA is TGTGCCACCAGCAGAGTGGGGGGGGGAGTCTTTCCCAATACGCAGTATTTT. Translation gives CATSRVGGGVFPNTQYF.

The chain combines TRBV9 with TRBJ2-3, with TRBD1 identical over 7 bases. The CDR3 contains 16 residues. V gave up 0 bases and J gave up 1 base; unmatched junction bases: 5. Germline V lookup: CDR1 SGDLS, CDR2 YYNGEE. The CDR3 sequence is CASSVGDRQGTDTQYF. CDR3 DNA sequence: TGTGCCAGCAGCGTAGGGGACAGACAAGGCACAGATACGCAGTATTTT.

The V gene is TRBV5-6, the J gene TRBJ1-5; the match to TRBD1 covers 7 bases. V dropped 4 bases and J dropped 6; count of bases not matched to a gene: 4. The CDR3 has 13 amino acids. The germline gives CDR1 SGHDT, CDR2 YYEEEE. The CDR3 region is CASSATGSQPQHF. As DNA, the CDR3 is TGTGCCAGCAGCGCGACAGGGAGTCAGCCCCAGCATTTT.

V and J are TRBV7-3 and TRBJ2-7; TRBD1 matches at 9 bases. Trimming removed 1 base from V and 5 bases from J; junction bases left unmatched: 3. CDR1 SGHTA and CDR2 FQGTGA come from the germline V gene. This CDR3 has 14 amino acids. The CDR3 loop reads CASSLRQGVHEQYF. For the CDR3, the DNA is TGTGCCAGCAGCTTAAGACAGGGGGTCCACGAGCAGTACTTC.

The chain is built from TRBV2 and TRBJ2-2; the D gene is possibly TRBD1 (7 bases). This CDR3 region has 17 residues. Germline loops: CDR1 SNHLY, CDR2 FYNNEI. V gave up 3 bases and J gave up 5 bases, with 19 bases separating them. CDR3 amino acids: CASSDGGQRTETGELFF. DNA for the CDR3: TGTGCCAGCAGTGACGGGGGACAGAGAACCGAGACCGGGGAGCTGTTTTTT.

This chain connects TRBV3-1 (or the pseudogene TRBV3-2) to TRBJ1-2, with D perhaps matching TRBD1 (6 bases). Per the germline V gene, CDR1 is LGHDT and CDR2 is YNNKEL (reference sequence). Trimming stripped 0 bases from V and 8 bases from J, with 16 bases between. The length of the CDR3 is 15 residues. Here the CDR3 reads CASSQDGAGARGYTF. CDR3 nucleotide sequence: TGTGCCAGCAGCCAAGATGGGGCAGGGGCCAGGGGCTACACCTTC.

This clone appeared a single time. CDR3 protein: CASSVVGANTGELFF. The CDR3 DNA is TGTGCCAGTAGCGTAGTAGGAGCGAACACCGGGGAGCTGTTTTTT. The gene calls are TRBV19 and TRBJ2-2; D call uncertain. This CDR3 region has 15 residues. The germline gives CDR1 LNHDA, CDR2 SQIVND (reference sequence). The ends were cut back, 6 bases at V and 0 bases at J, with 11 bases in the middle. The entire variable domain, with the rest obtained from reference TRBV19 and TRBJ2-2, is as follows: DGGITQSPKYLFRKEGQNVTLSCEQNLNHDAMYWYRQDPGQGLRLIYYSQIVNDFQKGDIAEGYSVSREKKESFPLTVTSAQKNPTAFYLCASSVVGANTGELFFGEGSRLTVL.

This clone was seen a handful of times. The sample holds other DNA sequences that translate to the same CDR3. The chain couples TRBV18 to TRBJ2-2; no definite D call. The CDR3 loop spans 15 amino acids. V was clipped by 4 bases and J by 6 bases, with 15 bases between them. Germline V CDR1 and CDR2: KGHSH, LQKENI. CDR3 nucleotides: TGTGCCAGCTCACAGGCGGCACTGCAGTCCGGGGAGCTGTTTTTT. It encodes CASSQAALQSGELFF.

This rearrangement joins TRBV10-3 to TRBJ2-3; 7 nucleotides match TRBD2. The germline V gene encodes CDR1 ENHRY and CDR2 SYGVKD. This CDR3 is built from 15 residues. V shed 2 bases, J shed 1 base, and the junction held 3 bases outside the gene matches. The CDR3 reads CAISEAGRGTDTQYF. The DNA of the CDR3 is TGTGCCATCAGTGAGGCGGGGAGGGGCACAGATACGCAGTATTTT.

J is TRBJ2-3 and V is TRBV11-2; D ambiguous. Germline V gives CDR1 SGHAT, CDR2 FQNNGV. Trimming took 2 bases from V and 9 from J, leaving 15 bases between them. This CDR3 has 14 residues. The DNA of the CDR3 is TGTGCCAGCAGCTTAAGTTCGTCAGGAAGAACGCAGTATTTT. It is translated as CASSLSSSGRTQYF.